Each of the 22 T cell receptor beta chains below was sequenced from the same sample in a study of shared clonotypes between healthy human individuals. TCRdb keeps only in-frame clones here, not all; method: immunoSEQ multiplex PCR. The sample consists of a few million clones, over 90% of them appearing once. The sample consisted of naive CD4+ T cells from PBMCs. Specified subset: CD45RA+ positively selected. Every receptor here comes from a man between 18 and 35 years old in good health. Some clones in this sample may be carry-over from other donors' samples.

This chain connects TRBV5-1 to TRBJ2-5; the D gene is possibly TRBD1 (5 bases). The length of the CDR3 is 15 residues. Germline CDR1 is SGHRS and CDR2 is YFSETQ. V shed 1 base and J shed 2 bases, with 12 bases lying between them. CDR3 in DNA: TGCGCCAGCAGCTTGAGGGGTCCCGTACAAGAGACCCAGTACTTC. It yields the protein CASSLRGPVQETQYF.

This sequence joins TRBV5-1 and TRBJ2-7; the D is unclear. V lost 0 bases to trimming and J lost 0 bases, with 10 bases between them. The CDR3 is made up of 15 amino acids. Germline-derived CDR1 and CDR2 are SGHRS and YFSETQ. The CDR3 loop is CASSLGAVSSYEQYF. CDR3 in DNA: TGCGCCAGCAGCTTGGGGGCAGTAAGCTCCTACGAGCAGTACTTC.

J is TRBJ1-5 and V is TRBV28, with D unclear. Trimming took off 8 bases at V and 2 bases at J, with 16 bases between the two ends. Germline V gives CDR1 MDHEN, CDR2 SYDVKM. There are 15 residues in the CDR3. Written as DNA, the CDR3 is TGTGCCAGCCATTCGCCGGGAGCAGGCAATCAGCCCCAGCATTTT. Its translation is CASHSPGAGNQPQHF. Variable domain in full (rest from reference TRBV28 and TRBJ1-5): DVKVTQSSRYLVKRTGEKVFLECVQDMDHENMFWYRQDPGLGLRLIYFSYDVKMKEKGDIPEGYSVSREKKERFSLILESASTNQTSMYLCASHSPGAGNQPQHFGDGTRLSIL.

This clone was detected once. This chain links TRBV6-5 with TRBJ2-1, with 8 bases identical to TRBD1. CDR1 and CDR2 from the germline V gene are MNHEY and SVGAGI. The CDR3 contains 14 residues. Losses at the gene ends were 6 bases for V and 1 base for J; bases not matched to a gene: 2. The CDR3 protein is CASRGTGSYNEQFF. The CDR3 coding sequence is TGTGCCAGCAGAGGGACAGGATCCTACAATGAGCAGTTCTTC.

The CDR3 DNA reads as TGCGCCAGCAGCCAAGTCCTCATGCGGGAGGGCTTTAGGAATGAGCAGTTCTTC. Translated, it gives CASSQVLMREGFRNEQFF. This chain connects TRBV4-1 to TRBJ2-1, with 9 nucleotides matching TRBD2. Trimming at V came to 1 base and at J to 7 bases, leaving 14 bases not matched to a gene. Germline CDR1 reads MGHRA; CDR2 reads YSYEKL. The CDR3 sequence is 18 residues long.

The chain joins TRBV9 to TRBJ1-2, with a weak D call TRBD1 (6 bases). V lost 3 bases and J 8 bases, leaving 11 bases between the germline ends. The CDR3 consists of 12 residues. Germline V gene sequence: CDR1 SGDLS, CDR2 YYNGEE. CDR3 amino acids: CASSESGVGYTF. CDR3 nucleotides: TGTGCCAGCAGCGAATCAGGGGTAGGCTACACCTTC.

This clone was counted once. The chain combines TRBV2 with TRBJ1-2; TRBD1 matches 8 bases. The CDR3 contains 14 residues. J gave up 4 bases and V 4 bases, and 5 bases lay outside the gene matches. Germline CDR1 reads SNHLY; CDR2 reads FYNNEI. CDR3 sequence (DNA): TGTGCCAGCAGTGCGGGAGACAGGGGCTATGGCTACACCTTC. Translating it yields CASSAGDRGYGYTF.

The chain recombines TRBV18 with TRBJ1-1; D is perhaps TRBD1 (6 bases). V was shortened by 1 base and J by 10 bases, with 22 bases between the two germline ends. In germline, CDR1 is KGHSH, CDR2 LQKENI. The CDR3 is made up of 16 amino acids. The CDR3 region has the DNA TGTGCCAGCTCACCACGGCAGGGGACCCAACCCCGGTTAGCTTTCTTT. Translating gives CASSPRQGTQPRLAFF.

A word on this clone: The sample contains more than one DNA sequence encoding this CDR3. The chain employs TRBV6-5 and TRBJ1-2; D is unclear. Germline values: CDR1 MNHEY, CDR2 SVGAGI. The ends were cut back, 4 bases at V and 0 bases at J, with 6 bases in the middle. The CDR3 contains 13 residues. The CDR3 protein is CASSFDSNYGYTF. Written as DNA, the CDR3 is TGTGCCAGCAGTTTCGACTCTAACTATGGCTACACCTTC.

This chain joins TRBV27 and TRBJ2-1, with 9 bases that match TRBD2. Germline CDR1 reads MNHEY; CDR2 reads SMNVEV (reference sequence). The CDR3 contains 15 residues. The V and J ends lost 5 bases and 7 bases, in that order; junction bases with no gene match: 9. The CDR3 spells CASSIPGLAVNEQFF. CDR3 in DNA: TGTGCCAGCAGTATCCCGGGACTAGCTGTTAATGAGCAGTTCTTC.

The V and J genes are TRBV4-2 and TRBJ1-1; 9 bases agree with TRBD1. J was trimmed by 6 bases and V by 8 bases; bases with no gene match: 10. The V gene's germline CDR1 is LGHNA and CDR2 YNFKEQ. CDR3 size: 14 residues. The CDR3 DNA is TGTGCCAGCCGAGGGACAGGGATTATCGCTGAAGCTTTCTTT. It codes for CASRGTGIIAEAFF.

Concerning this clone itself: In the same sample, other DNA sequences code for this CDR3. This chain links TRBV11-2 with TRBJ2-5; D perhaps matches TRBD1 (5 bases). There are 13 residues in the CDR3. V was clipped by 3 bases and J by 2 bases, with 7 bases between them. The V gene's germline CDR1 is SGHAT and CDR2 FQNNGV. CDR3 DNA: TGTGCCAGCAGCTTCGGACAACAAGAGACCCAGTACTTC. Translated, it gives CASSFGQQETQYF. The full variable domain, in which reference TRBV11-2 and TRBJ2-5 provide the parts outside the CDR3, is EAGVAQSPRYKIIEKRQSVAFWCNPISGHATLYWYQQILGQGPKLLIQFQNNGVVDDSQLPKDRFSAERLKGVDSTLKIQPAKLEDSAVYLCASSFGQQETQYFGPGTRLLVL.

This clone occurred a few times. Within the sample, other DNA sequences also encode this same CDR3. V is TRBV29-1 and J is TRBJ1-1, with D perhaps TRBD1 (5 bases). The CDR3 sequence is 13 residues long. Trimming pared 6 bases from V and 0 bases from J, leaving 11 bases between. Germline values: CDR1 SQVTM, CDR2 ANQGSEA. The CDR3: CSVRGLLNTEAFF. The CDR3 coding sequence is TGCAGCGTAAGGGGCCTACTGAACACTGAAGCTTTCTTT.

The chain uses TRBV28 and TRBJ2-1; D is unclear. The germline CDR1 and CDR2 sequences are MDHEN and SYDVKM. V shed 6 bases and J shed 7 bases, with 13 bases lying between them. This CDR3 spans 13 amino acids. CDR3 amino acids: CASSFTPLNEQFF. CDR3 DNA: TGTGCCAGCAGCTTTACCCCGTTGAATGAGCAGTTCTTC.

The rearrangement links TRBV25-1 to TRBJ1-1; TRBD1 is a possible D gene (6 bases). Trimming stripped 8 bases from V and 0 bases from J, with 16 bases between. The CDR3 sequence is 15 residues long. Germline values: CDR1 MGHDK, CDR2 SYGVNS. DNA of the CDR3: TGTGCCAGCGGGGAAGCAGGGGCTCTGAACACTGAAGCTTTCTTT. Its translation is CASGEAGALNTEAFF.

The gene calls are TRBV6-5 and TRBJ1-1; D gene uncertain. V was shortened by 2 bases and J by 0 bases, with 13 bases between the two germline ends. The CDR3 contains 16 residues. Germline assignment: CDR1 MNHEY and CDR2 SVGAGI. DNA for the CDR3: TGTGCCAGCAGTTACCTTAATGGGTATATGAACACTGAAGCTTTCTTT. Amino acids: CASSYLNGYMNTEAFF.

The rearrangement links TRBV6-6 to TRBJ2-1, with 7 bases aligning to TRBD2. Losses at the gene ends were 0 bases for V and 8 bases for J; bases not matched to a gene: 7. In germline, CDR1 is MNHNY, CDR2 SVGAGI (reference sequence). The CDR3 loop spans 15 amino acids. CDR3 residues: CASSYSSGPPHEQFF. CDR3 DNA sequence: TGTGCCAGCAGTTACTCTAGCGGGCCCCCCCATGAGCAGTTCTTC.

The chain couples TRBV11-1 to TRBJ1-5; D is uncertain. Germline V gives CDR1 SGHAT, CDR2 FQDESV (reference sequence). CDR3 length: 15 amino acids. Trimming left V 0 bases short and J 5 bases short, with 11 bases between. Here the CDR3 reads CASSLAPFGDQPQHF. Here the CDR3 DNA reads TGTGCCAGCAGCTTAGCTCCCTTTGGGGATCAGCCCCAGCATTTT.

This clone showed up just once. Other DNA sequences in the sample encode the same CDR3. V gene TRBV5-1 combines with J gene TRBJ2-6; the D gene is possibly TRBD2 (6 bases). The CDR3 totals 15 residues. Looked up from germline, CDR1 is SGHRS and CDR2 is YFSETQ. The V end was cut by 4 bases, the J end by 0 bases, with 8 bases between. The CDR3 here is CASSPGVSGANVLTF. The CDR3 coding sequence is TGCGCCAGCAGCCCGGGAGTCTCTGGGGCCAACGTCCTGACTTTC.

This clone was picked up one time. The rearrangement links TRBV30 to TRBJ2-3; D remains unclear. The CDR3 has 14 residues. V shed 4 bases and J shed 0 bases, with 11 bases lying between them. Germline V lookup: CDR1 GTSNPN, CDR2 SVGIG (reference sequence). The CDR3 loop is CAWTAAASTDTQYF. The DNA of the CDR3 is TGTGCCTGGACGGCCGCGGCTAGCACAGATACGCAGTATTTT.

This sequence joins TRBV5-1 and TRBJ1-2; possibly TRBD1 for D (6 bases). The germline V and J ends were trimmed by 0 bases and 4 bases, with 13 bases remaining between them. The CDR3 loop spans 15 amino acids. Per the germline V gene, CDR1 is SGHRS and CDR2 is YFSETQ. The CDR3 DNA sequence: TGCGCCAGCAGCTTGGATTACAGGGTCCCCTATGGCTACACCTTC. It encodes CASSLDYRVPYGYTF.

V is TRBV4-1 and J is TRBJ1-3; D remains unclear. Deletions cut 0 bases from V and 5 bases from J, with 5 bases between. The CDR3 has 13 residues. CDR1 is MGHRA, CDR2 YSYEKL, per germline. The CDR3 sequence: CASSQDQRNTIYF. In nucleotides, the CDR3 is TGCGCCAGCAGCCAAGATCAAAGAAACACCATATATTTT.